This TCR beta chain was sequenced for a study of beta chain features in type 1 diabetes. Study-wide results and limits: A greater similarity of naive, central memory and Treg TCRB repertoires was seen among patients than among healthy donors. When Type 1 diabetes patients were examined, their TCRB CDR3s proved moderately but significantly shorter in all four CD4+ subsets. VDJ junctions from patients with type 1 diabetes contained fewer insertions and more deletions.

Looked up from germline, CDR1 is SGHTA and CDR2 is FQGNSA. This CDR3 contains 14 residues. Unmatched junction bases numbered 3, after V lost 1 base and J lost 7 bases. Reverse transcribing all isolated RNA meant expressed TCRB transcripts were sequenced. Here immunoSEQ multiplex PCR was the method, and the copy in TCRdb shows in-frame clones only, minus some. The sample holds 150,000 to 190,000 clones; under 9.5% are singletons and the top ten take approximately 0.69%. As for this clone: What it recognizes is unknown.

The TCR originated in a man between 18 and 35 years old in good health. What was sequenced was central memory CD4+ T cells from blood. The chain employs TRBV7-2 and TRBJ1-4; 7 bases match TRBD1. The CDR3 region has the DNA TGTGCCAGCAGCTTAGACAGGGGAGGTGAAAAACTGTTTTTT. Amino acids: CASSLDRGGEKLFF.